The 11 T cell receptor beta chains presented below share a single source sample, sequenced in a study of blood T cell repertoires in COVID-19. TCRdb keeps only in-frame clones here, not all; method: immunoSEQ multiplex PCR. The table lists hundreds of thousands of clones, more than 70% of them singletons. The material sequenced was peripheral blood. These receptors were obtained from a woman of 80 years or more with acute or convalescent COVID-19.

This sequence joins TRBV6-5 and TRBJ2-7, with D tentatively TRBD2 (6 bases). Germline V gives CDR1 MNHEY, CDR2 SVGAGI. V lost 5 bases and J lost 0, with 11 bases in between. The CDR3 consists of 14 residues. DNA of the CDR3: TGTGCCAGCAGTCGGGACTCACGCTCCTACGAGCAGTACTTC. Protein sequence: CASSRDSRSYEQYF.

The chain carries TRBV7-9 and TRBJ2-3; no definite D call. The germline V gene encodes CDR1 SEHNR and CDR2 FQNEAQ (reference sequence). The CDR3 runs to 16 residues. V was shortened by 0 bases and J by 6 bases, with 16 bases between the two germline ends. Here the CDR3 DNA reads TGTGCCAGCAGCTTAGCCCTAGGCCCCGCACGGGATACGCAGTATTTT. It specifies CASSLALGPARDTQYF.

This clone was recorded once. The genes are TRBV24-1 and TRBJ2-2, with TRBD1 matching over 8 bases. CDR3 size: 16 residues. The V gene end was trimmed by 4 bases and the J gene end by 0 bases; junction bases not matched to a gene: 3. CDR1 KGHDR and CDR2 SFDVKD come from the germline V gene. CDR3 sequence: CATSDRQGTNTGELFF. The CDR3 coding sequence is TGTGCCACCAGTGACCGACAGGGGACGAACACCGGGGAGCTGTTTTTT.

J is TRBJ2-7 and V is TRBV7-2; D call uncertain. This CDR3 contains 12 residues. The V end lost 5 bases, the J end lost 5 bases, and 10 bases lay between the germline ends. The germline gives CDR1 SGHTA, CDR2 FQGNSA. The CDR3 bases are TGTGCCAGCAGCCTCCAGGATCACGAGCAGTACTTC. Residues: CASSLQDHEQYF.

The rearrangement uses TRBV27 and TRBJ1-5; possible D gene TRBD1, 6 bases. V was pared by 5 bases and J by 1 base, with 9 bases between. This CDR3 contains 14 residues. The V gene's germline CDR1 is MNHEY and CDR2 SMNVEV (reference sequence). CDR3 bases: TGTGCCAGCAGTCCAACAGGGAGCAATCAGCCCCAGCATTTT. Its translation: CASSPTGSNQPQHF.

The CDR3 here is CASSPGQRQYF. The CDR3 nucleotides read TGTGCCAGCAGCCCGGGACAGAGGCAGTATTTT. This rearrangement joins TRBV7-9 to TRBJ2-3, with 7 positions matching TRBD1. The CDR3 sequence is 11 residues long. Germline CDR1 reads SEHNR; CDR2 reads FQNEAQ (reference sequence). The J segment lost 11 bases and the V segment lost 5 bases, leaving 4 bases of the junction unmatched.

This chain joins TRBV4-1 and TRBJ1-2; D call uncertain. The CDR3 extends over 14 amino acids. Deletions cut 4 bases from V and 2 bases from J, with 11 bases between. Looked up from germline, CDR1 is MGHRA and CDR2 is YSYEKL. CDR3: CASSLRLENYGYTF. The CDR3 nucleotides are TGCGCCAGCAGCCTGAGACTGGAAAACTATGGCTACACCTTC.

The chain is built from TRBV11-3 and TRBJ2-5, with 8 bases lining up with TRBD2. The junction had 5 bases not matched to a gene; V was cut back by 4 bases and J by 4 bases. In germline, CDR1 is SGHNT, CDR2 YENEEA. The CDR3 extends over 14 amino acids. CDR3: CASSSGTRGETQYF. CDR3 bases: TGTGCCAGCAGCTCCGGGACTAGGGGAGAGACCCAGTACTTC.

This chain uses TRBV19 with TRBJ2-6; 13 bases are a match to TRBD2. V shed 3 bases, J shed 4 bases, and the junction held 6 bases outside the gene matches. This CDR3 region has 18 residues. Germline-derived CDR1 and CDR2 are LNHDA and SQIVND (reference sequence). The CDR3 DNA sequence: TGTGCCAGTAGTATTACTAGCGGGGGGGCAGGAGGGGCCAACGTCCTGACTTTC. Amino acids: CASSITSGGAGGANVLTF.

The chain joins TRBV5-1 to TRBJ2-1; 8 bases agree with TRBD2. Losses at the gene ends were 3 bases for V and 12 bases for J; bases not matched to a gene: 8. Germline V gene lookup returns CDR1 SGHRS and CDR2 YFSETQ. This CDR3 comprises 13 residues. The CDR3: CASSSQGLVGQFF. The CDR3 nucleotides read TGCGCCAGCAGCTCTCAGGGACTAGTGGGGCAGTTCTTC. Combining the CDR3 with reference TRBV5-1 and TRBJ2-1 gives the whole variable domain KAGVTQTPRYLIKTRGQQVTLSCSPISGHRSVSWYQQTPGQGLQFLFEYFSETQRNKGNFPGRFSGRQFSNSRSEMNVSTLELGDSALYLCASSSQGLVGQFFGPGTRLTVL.

The CDR3 is CASSLGQARNSPLHF. CDR3 in DNA: TGCGCCAGCAGCTTGGGACAGGCGAGGAATTCACCCCTCCACTTT. The V call is TRBV5-1, the J call TRBJ1-6; TRBD1 might be the D (6 bases). The CDR3 consists of 15 residues. V was trimmed by 0 bases and J by 7 bases, leaving 11 bases between them. Per germline, CDR1 SGHRS and CDR2 YFSETQ.